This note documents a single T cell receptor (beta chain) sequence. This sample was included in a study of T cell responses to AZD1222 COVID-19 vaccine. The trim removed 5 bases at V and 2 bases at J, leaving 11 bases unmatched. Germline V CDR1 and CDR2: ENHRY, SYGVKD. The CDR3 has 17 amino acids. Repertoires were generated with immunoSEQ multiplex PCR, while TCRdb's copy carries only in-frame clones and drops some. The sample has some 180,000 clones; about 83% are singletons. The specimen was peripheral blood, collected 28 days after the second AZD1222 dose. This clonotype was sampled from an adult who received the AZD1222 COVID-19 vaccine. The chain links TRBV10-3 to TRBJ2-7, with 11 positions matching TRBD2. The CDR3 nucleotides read TGTGCCATCAGTTCTTCTAGCGGGGGGCCTGAAGCCTACGAGCAGTACTTC. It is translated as CAISSSSGGPEAYEQYF.